These 23 T cell receptor beta chains came from one sample sequenced in a study of cytomegalovirus exposure and HLA in healthy donors. Both 60 Vbeta primers and 13 Jbeta primers went into the PCR. Clones were read by immunoSEQ multiplex PCR, and TCRdb kept only the in-frame ones, dropping some. The sample lists tens of thousands of clones, about 80% occurring once. Sequences were obtained from PBMCs. The receptors shown here come from a man in his forties or fifties in good health and CMV-seropositive.

This clone was seen only once. The rearrangement links TRBV10-3 to TRBJ2-1; a weak D match, TRBD2 (6 bases). In germline, CDR1 is ENHRY, CDR2 SYGVKD. V gave up 6 bases and J gave up 0 bases, with 30 bases separating them. The CDR3 has 21 residues. CDR3 amino acids: CAISIRKFPASESSSYNEQFF. CDR3 nucleotides: TGTGCCATCAGCATCCGAAAGTTTCCCGCTAGCGAGTCTAGCTCCTACAATGAGCAGTTCTTC.

This chain connects TRBV2 to TRBJ2-7; TRBD1 might be the D (5 bases). Germline CDR1 is SNHLY and CDR2 is FYNNEI. The CDR3 covers 13 residues. V was pared by 5 bases and J by 2 bases, with 10 bases between. The CDR3 is CASSYAGTYEQYF. For the CDR3, the DNA is TGTGCCAGCAGTTACGCAGGGACCTACGAGCAGTACTTC.

This chain uses TRBV18 with TRBJ2-2; D is perhaps TRBD1 (5 bases). Trimming took 1 base from V and 0 from J, leaving 6 bases between them. The CDR3 is made up of 15 amino acids. Germline V CDR1 and CDR2: KGHSH, LQKENI. This CDR3 reads CASSPLDTNTGELFF. The CDR3 DNA is TGTGCCAGCTCACCACTGGACACGAACACCGGGGAGCTGTTTTTT.

There are a few counts of this clone. The chain recombines TRBV4-2 with TRBJ2-3; D not certain. The CDR3 has 13 amino acids. V lost 2 bases to trimming and J lost 3 bases, with 6 bases between them. Germline CDR1 and CDR2: LGHNA and YNFKEQ. The CDR3 reads CASSQTTTDTQYF. CDR3 nucleotide sequence: TGTGCCAGCAGCCAAACTACAACAGATACGCAGTATTTT.

The rearrangement links TRBV7-3 to TRBJ1-2, with 7 positions matching TRBD1. V shed 2 bases, J shed 7 bases, and the junction held 13 bases outside the gene matches. CDR3 length: 16 amino acids. The germline gives CDR1 SGHTA, CDR2 FQGTGA. In DNA form, the CDR3 reads TGTGCCAGCAGCTTAGGGGGCGGAGGGGGCATCGGTGGCTACACCTTC. Residues: CASSLGGGGGIGGYTF.

The chain recombines TRBV5-6 with TRBJ2-7, with 14 bases fitting TRBD2. The V segment lost 2 bases and the J segment 4 bases; nucleotides outside the gene matches: 2. CDR1 and CDR2 from the germline V gene are SGHDT and YYEEEE. This CDR3 spans 15 amino acids. This CDR3 reads CASSFGTSGSYEQYF. CDR3 in DNA: TGTGCCAGCAGCTTCGGGACTAGCGGGAGTTACGAGCAGTACTTC.

V and J are TRBV25-1 and TRBJ1-4, with D uncertain. The CDR3 spans 15 residues. Germline CDR1 and CDR2: MGHDK and SYGVNS. With 4 bases removed from V and 10 bases from J, the gap between germline ends came to 19 bases. The DNA of the CDR3 is TGTGCCAGCAGTGCCTTGGGAGTAGGCACCGGAAAACTGTTTTTT. This gives the protein CASSALGVGTGKLFF.

CDR3 in DNA: TGTGCCAGCAGTGAAGGACCCTCGGGATCAAGAGTAGATACGCAGTATTTT. Its translation: CASSEGPSGSRVDTQYF. The gene calls are TRBV6-1 and TRBJ2-3; TRBD2 might be the D (5 bases). Per the germline V gene, CDR1 is MNHNS and CDR2 is SASEGT. Trimming removed 1 base from V and 5 bases from J, with 19 bases in between. The CDR3 loop spans 17 amino acids.

The chain combines TRBV5-3 with TRBJ2-1; possibly TRBD2 for D (6 bases). TRBV5-3 is classed as an ORF, of uncertain function. The V gene lost 6 bases and the J gene lost 0 bases, with 16 bases spanning the gap. This CDR3 region has 16 residues. The CDR3 is CARTAWGRSSYNEQFF. DNA of the CDR3: TGTGCCAGAACCGCTTGGGGGAGGAGCTCCTACAATGAGCAGTTCTTC.

The chain uses TRBV11-2 and TRBJ1-5; unclear D gene. CDR3 length: 15 residues. V was trimmed by 0 bases and J by 0 bases, leaving 6 bases between them. The germline CDR1 and CDR2 sequences are SGHAT and FQNNGV. CDR3 sequence (DNA): TGTGCCAGCAGCTTAGATATAGCTAGCAATCAGCCCCAGCATTTT. This gives the protein CASSLDIASNQPQHF.

The chain joins TRBV19 to TRBJ2-2; maybe TRBD1 (6 bases). From germline, CDR1 is LNHDA and CDR2 SQIVND (reference sequence). Trimming removed 9 bases at V and 0 bases at J, with 11 bases between. The CDR3 consists of 14 residues. CDR3 sequence reads: CASGQMANTGELFF. In nucleotides, the CDR3 is TGTGCCAGCGGACAGATGGCGAACACCGGGGAGCTGTTTTTT.

The V call is TRBV5-5, the J call TRBJ2-3; D gene ambiguous. Germline V gives CDR1 SGHKS, CDR2 YYEKEE (reference sequence). The germline V and J ends were trimmed by 0 bases and 1 base, with 9 bases remaining between them. The length of the CDR3 is 15 residues. CDR3 bases: TGTGCCAGCAGCTTGGGAGGTCGGCGCACAGATACGCAGTATTTT. Its translation: CASSLGGRRTDTQYF.

The chain carries TRBV12-2 and TRBJ1-1. TRBV12-2 is designated a pseudogene. CDR3 size: 17 residues. In DNA form, the CDR3 reads TGTGCAAGTCGCTTAGCGCCGCGGGACCTCGGGGGGGCTGAAGCTTTCTTT. The encoded protein is CASRLAPRDLGGAEAFF.

The genes are TRBV30 and TRBJ2-5; TRBD2 is a possible D gene (5 bases). The CDR3 consists of 13 residues. In germline, CDR1 is GTSNPN, CDR2 SVGIG (reference sequence). CDR3 loop: CARSGSVPETQYF. In DNA form, the CDR3 reads TGTGCTCGAAGCGGATCCGTCCCGGAGACCCAGTACTTC.

This clone appeared a few times. The germline gene is not matched at one end of the junction; a read error may be the cause. This chain links TRBV18 with TRBJ2-6, with D maybe TRBD1 (5 bases). Germline V gene sequence: CDR1 KGHSH, CDR2 LQKENI. The CDR3 has 15 residues. In nucleotides, the CDR3 is TGTGCCAGCTCGCCCAATTACTCTGGGGCCAACGGCCTGACTTTC. Translation: CASSPNYSGANGLTF. Full variable domain (missing parts from reference TRBV18 and TRBJ2-6): NAGVMQNPRHLVRRRGQEARLRCSPMKGHSHVYWYRQLPEEGLKFMVYLQKENIIDESGMPKERFSAEFPKEGPSILRIQQVVRGDSAAYFCASSPNYSGANGLTFGAGSRLTVL.

The chain recombines TRBV4-2 with TRBJ2-2; 9 nucleotides line up with TRBD1. J was trimmed by 3 bases and V by 0 bases; bases with no gene match: 8. The CDR3 loop spans 18 amino acids. The germline V gene encodes CDR1 LGHNA and CDR2 YNFKEQ. The CDR3, as DNA: TGTGCCAGCAGCCAAGATCTTAGGGACAGGGCTTACACCGGGGAGCTGTTTTTT. It is translated as CASSQDLRDRAYTGELFF.

The chain couples TRBV19 to TRBJ1-1, with D perhaps matching TRBD1 (6 bases). Deletions cut 8 bases from V and 6 bases from J, with 13 bases between. The CDR3 contains 12 residues. Looked up from germline, CDR1 is LNHDA and CDR2 is SQIVND (reference sequence). CDR3 coding DNA: TGTGCCAGTGCAGGGGCGGGCTCTGAAGCTTTCTTT. Translated: CASAGAGSEAFF.

This clone was seen a handful of times. The chain links TRBV15 to TRBJ2-7; TRBD2 agrees at 10 bases. CDR3 length: 15 residues. Trimming removed 1 base from V and 5 bases from J; junction bases left unmatched: 5. Germline V CDR1 and CDR2: LNHNV, YYDKDF (reference sequence). CDR3 sequence: CATSRGASGRDEQYF. CDR3 bases: TGTGCCACCAGCAGAGGGGCTAGCGGGAGAGACGAGCAGTACTTC.

The chain carries TRBV29-1 and TRBJ1-1; D is perhaps TRBD1 (5 bases). From germline, CDR1 is SQVTM and CDR2 ANQGSEA. The CDR3 extends over 12 amino acids. V dropped 4 bases and J dropped 1 base, with 7 bases sitting between them. The CDR3: CSVGQGNTEAFF. For the CDR3, the DNA is TGCAGCGTTGGGCAGGGGAACACTGAAGCTTTCTTT. Based on the CDR3 plus reference TRBV29-1 and TRBJ1-1, the full variable domain is SAVISQKPSRDICQRGTSLTIQCQVDSQVTMMFWYRQQPGQSLTLIATANQGSEATYESGFVIDKFPISRPNLTFSTLTVSNMSPEDSSIYLCSVGQGNTEAFFGQGTRLTVV.

The genes are TRBV7-9 and TRBJ2-1, with D maybe TRBD2 (6 bases). The CDR3 totals 14 residues. Germline CDR1 SEHNR, CDR2 FQNEAQ (reference sequence). Trimming left V 4 bases short and J 8 bases short, with 15 bases between. CDR3 amino acids: CASSSGLNMDEQFF. The CDR3 DNA reads TGTGCCAGCAGCTCAGGACTAAATATGGATGAGCAGTTCTTC.

The chain combines TRBV10-3 with TRBJ2-3; D gene uncertain. V was trimmed by 10 bases and J by 6 bases, leaving 20 bases between them. The CDR3 runs to 14 residues. Germline V lookup: CDR1 ENHRY, CDR2 SYGVKD. The CDR3 bases are TGTGCCACCCTAGACTTTCCCGCGACTGATACGCAGTATTTT. Translation gives CATLDFPATDTQYF.

This chain links TRBV4-1 with TRBJ2-7; 8 bases are a match to TRBD1. Looked up from germline, CDR1 is MGHRA and CDR2 is YSYEKL. This CDR3 has 14 amino acids. V shed 5 bases, J shed 2 bases, and the junction held 5 bases outside the gene matches. CDR3: CASSARTGTYEQYF. As DNA, the CDR3 is TGCGCCAGCAGCGCCCGGACAGGGACCTACGAGCAGTACTTC.

This clone has only a few counts. The CDR3 region is CASSKTSREGYYEQYF. The CDR3 nucleotides read TGTGCCAGCAGCAAAACGTCGCGGGAGGGGTACTACGAGCAGTACTTC. The chain uses TRBV21-1 and TRBJ2-7; the D segment call TRBD2 is taken from the table without a DNA check. TRBV21-1 is listed as a pseudogene. The CDR3 contains 16 residues.